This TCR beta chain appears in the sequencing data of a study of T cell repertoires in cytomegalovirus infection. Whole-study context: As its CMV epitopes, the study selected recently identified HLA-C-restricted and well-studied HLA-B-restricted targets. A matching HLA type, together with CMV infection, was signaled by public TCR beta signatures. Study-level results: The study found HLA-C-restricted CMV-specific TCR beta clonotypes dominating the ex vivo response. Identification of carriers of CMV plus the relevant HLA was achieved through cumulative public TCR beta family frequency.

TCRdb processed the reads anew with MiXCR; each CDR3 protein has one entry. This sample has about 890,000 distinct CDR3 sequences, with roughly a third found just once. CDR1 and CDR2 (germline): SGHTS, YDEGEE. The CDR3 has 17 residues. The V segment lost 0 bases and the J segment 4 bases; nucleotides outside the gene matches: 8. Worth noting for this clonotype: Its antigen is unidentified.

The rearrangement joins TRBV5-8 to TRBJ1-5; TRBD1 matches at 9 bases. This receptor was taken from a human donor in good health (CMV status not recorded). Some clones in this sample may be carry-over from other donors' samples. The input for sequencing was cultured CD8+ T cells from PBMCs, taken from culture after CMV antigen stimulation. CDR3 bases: TGTGCCAGCAGCTTGGCCCCCCGGGACAGGGATAATCAGCCCCAGCATTTT. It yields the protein CASSLAPRDRDNQPQHF. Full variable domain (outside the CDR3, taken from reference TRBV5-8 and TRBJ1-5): EAGVTQSPTHLIKTRGQQATLRCSPISGHTSVYWYQQALGLGLQFLLWYDEGEERNRGNFPPRFSGRQFPNYSSELNVNALELEDSALYLCASSLAPRDRDNQPQHFGDGTRLSIL.